Many counts were recorded for the clone carrying this T cell receptor (beta chain). The antigen is undetermined. Stable disease denoted Graves' hyperthyroidism without ophthalmopathy progression within 18 months. Among the patients, aged 18 to 65, hyperthyroidism was newly diagnosed and had lasted under 2 months. Lactation, pregnancy, other autoimmune disease or uncontrolled infection led to exclusion of patients. The data are from a study of T cells in Graves' hyperthyroidism and ophthalmopathy. Whole-study findings and limits: Most thyroid clonotypes expanded above 0.001 were also detected in blood.

Germline V lookup: CDR1 SGHKS, CDR2 YYEKEE (reference sequence). CDR3 size: 14 residues. V was trimmed by 4 bases and J by 8 bases, leaving 16 bases between them. What was amplified from RNA transcripts were TCR beta CDR3 regions. RT-PCR in the first round (using the HTBI primer set) targeted the TCR CDR3. TCRdb used MiXCR to reprocess the multiplex PCR reads, holding one entry per CDR3 protein. The sample holds 650,000 to 700,000 distinct CDR3 sequences, 15% to 20% seen once. The chain carries TRBV5-5 and TRBJ2-1; TRBD1 is a possible D gene (6 bases). The sample taken for sequencing was blood. This receptor was taken from a middle-aged man with Graves' hyperthyroidism. The CDR3 region is CASSTHQGWDEQFF. CDR3 bases: TGTGCCAGCAGCACCCATCAGGGGTGGGATGAGCAGTTCTTC.